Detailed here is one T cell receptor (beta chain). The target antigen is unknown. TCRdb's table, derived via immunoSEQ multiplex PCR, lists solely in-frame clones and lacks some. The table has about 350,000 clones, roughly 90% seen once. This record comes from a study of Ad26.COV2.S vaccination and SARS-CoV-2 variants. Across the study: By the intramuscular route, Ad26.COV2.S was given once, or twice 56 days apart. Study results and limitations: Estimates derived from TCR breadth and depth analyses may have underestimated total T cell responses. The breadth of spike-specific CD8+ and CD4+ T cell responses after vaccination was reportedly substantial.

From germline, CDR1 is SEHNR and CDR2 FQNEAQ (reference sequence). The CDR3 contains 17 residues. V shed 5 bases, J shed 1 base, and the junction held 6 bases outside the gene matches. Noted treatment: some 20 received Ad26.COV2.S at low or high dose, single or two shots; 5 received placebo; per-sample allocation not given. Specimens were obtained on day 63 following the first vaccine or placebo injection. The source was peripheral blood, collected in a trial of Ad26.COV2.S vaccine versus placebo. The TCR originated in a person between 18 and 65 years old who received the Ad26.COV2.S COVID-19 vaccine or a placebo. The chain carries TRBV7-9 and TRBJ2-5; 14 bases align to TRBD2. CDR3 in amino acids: CASSVGLAGGPQETQYF. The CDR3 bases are TGTGCCAGCAGCGTTGGACTAGCGGGGGGCCCCCAAGAGACCCAGTACTTC.